This T cell receptor (beta chain) stems from a study of STAT5B mutations in CD4+ large granular lymphocyte leukemia (dated by TCRdb to 2021 to 2024). Regarding the study in general: Where cryopreserved patient cells were available, CD8+ cells were depleted first, followed by selection with anti-CD4 microbeads. TCRbeta repertoires of CD4+ T-cell large granular lymphocyte leukemia patients were compared with those of healthy blood donors. Flow cytometry on FACSCanto II or FACSVerse confirmed that purified fractions exceeded 95% purity among lymphocytes.

The CDR3 starts with the cysteine, ends with the phenylalanine, and has 14 residues. The DNA shown is the 42-base CDR3, in frame from base 1. The junction shows trimming of 4 bases on V and 3 bases on J, plus 16 bases between the germline ends. CDR1 and CDR2 are read off the germline V gene (reference sequence) as GTSNPN and SVGIG. CD4+ T-LGLL patients were recruited from hematology units in Padova (Italy), Helsinki (Finland) and Shinshu (Japan). Depending on which samples were available, patient samples consisted of bead-purified CD4+, CD4+CD8+, CD57+ or CD56+ fractions, or of unselected PBMC. Patient TCRbeta data were integrated with somatic STAT5B mutation profiles obtained by deep amplicon sequencing of the same DNA. All TCR-sequenced material derived from peripheral blood: patient blood samples and healthy donor buffy coats. Ficoll-Hypaque gradient centrifugation was used to isolate peripheral blood mononuclear cells. The Gentra Puregene Cell and Tissue kit was used to extract genomic DNA, and a Qubit 2.0 fluorometer was used to measure the amount of genomic DNA.

Findings and caveats that apply to the study as a whole: Main leukemic clonotypes were private to each patient, although roughly 26% appeared at low frequency in other patients' non-leukemic repertoires. Heterogeneous cell sources were used for patients, and only 5 or 6 CD4-sorted patient samples were included in the clonality comparison with healthy controls. Enrichment of TRBV06-family usage was observed among the top patient clones (8/27) relative to healthy controls (2/35). CD4-sorted patient repertoires appeared more clonal than healthy CD4+ repertoires, and this difference persisted after removing the putative leukemic clones. The data were not HLA-matched, and the higher clonality in CD4+ T-LGLL than in CD8+ T-LGLL could be due to the relatively small sample size.

The immunoSEQ assay at survey resolution was applied to genomic DNA for sequencing of TCRbeta rearrangements. Per the authors' processing: Clonotypes making up more than 5% of the repertoire were considered putative leukemic clones, giving 50 to 65 such clones in 27 patients. In the TCR sequencing data, the lowest productive clonotype frequency that could be detected was 2.59 x 10-5. Only productive TCRbeta rearrangements, meaning sequences that were complete and in-frame, were kept for the analyses. Sample clonality was computed as Simpson clonality in the immunoSEQ Analyzer version 3.0. Based on frequency, clones were grouped as very rare, small, medium, large (1-20%) or hyperexpanded (>20%). Generation probabilities were estimated with OLGA 1.2.3, V-gene circos plots were made with VDJtools, specificities were looked up in VDJdb, and CDR3 motifs were identified with GLIPH. Drawn from immuneACCESS, this table holds only the in-frame rearrangements with V and J called that TCRdb kept. Clones are partly lost; checked studies trace under half to an unresolved V gene and leave the rest unexplained. That table is the source of V, J and clone size, and D and trimming were worked out from the DNA. The sample table shows more than 2,500 clones, and 60% to 85% are seen once. The top ten constitute 88% of the sample.

This clone is identified as medium-sized (0.01 to 0.1%). Its specific antigen is unknown. No qualities accompany the bases; no much larger clone lies one base away. Material for sequencing was PBMCs. This TCR was sampled from a woman between 70 and 85 years old with CD4+ T-cell large granular lymphocyte leukemia. The V and J genes are TRBV30 and TRBJ2-7, and perhaps TRBD1 as D gene, on 6 matching bases. The bases are TGTGCCTGGAAGCTTGGGCCAGGGGACTACGAGCAGTACTTC. Translation gives CAWKLGPGDYEQYF.